The 22 T cell receptor beta chains below come from one sample, sequenced in a study of blood T cells in healthy people across ages (dated by TCRdb to between 2015 and 2017). The library was obtained by 5' RACE. Reads for this sample came from an Illumina HiSeq 2500. The second PCR ran for roughly 7 to 12 cycles and used a J-beta primer mix along with a sample-barcoded 5' primer. The public reads were run again by TCRdb, first through fastp at Q25 and then through MiXCR, and only productive beta chains were kept. Rows are combined by CDR3 protein, so each entry shows the most common genes and DNA. The sample data list roughly 900,000 distinct CDR3 sequences, and about 44% of these were observed just once. Jointly, the top ten make up 10% to 15% of the sample. The specimen was blood. All receptors derive from a man aged 25-40 years in good health.

The table lists this clonotype with a few counts. This rearrangement joins TRBV9 to TRBJ1-3; 7 nucleotides align to TRBD1. From germline, CDR1 is SGDLS and CDR2 YYNGEE. The CDR3 has 18 amino acids. The trim removed 0 bases at V and 1 base at J, leaving 10 bases unmatched. CDR3 nucleotide sequence: TGTGCCAGCAGCGTAGCTACAGGGGACAGCTTTTCTGGAAACACCATATATTTT. Protein: CASSVATGDSFSGNTIYF. The variable domain in full, completed from reference TRBV9 and TRBJ1-3, reads DSGVTQTPKHLITATGQRVTLRCSPRSGDLSVYWYQQSLDQGLQFLIQYYNGEERAKGNILERFSAQQFPDLHSELNLSSLELGDSALYFCASSVATGDSFSGNTIYFGEGSWLTVV.

This clonotype was counted a single time. One end of the junction fails to match germline, which may point to a read error. The rearrangement joins TRBV11-1 to TRBJ1-1; a weak D match, TRBD1 (5 bases). Per the germline V gene, CDR1 is SGHAT and CDR2 is FQDESV (reference sequence). There are 13 residues in the CDR3. The CDR3 region is CVSSLGSWGEAFF. The CDR3 DNA is TGTGTCAGCAGCTTGGGGTCTTGGGGGGAAGCTTTCTTT.

This clonotype has only a few counts. The chain is built from TRBV6-1 and TRBJ1-2, with a weak D call TRBD1 (6 bases). Trimming stripped 8 bases from V and 0 bases from J, with 13 bases between. This CDR3 has 14 residues. Germline V gene sequence: CDR1 MNHNS, CDR2 SASEGT. In DNA, the CDR3 is TGTGCCAGCGGACTGTCAGGGGCTAACTATGGCTACACCTTC. It encodes CASGLSGANYGYTF.

The chain employs TRBV5-1 and TRBJ1-4; unclear D gene. The germline gives CDR1 SGHRS, CDR2 YFSETQ. The length of the CDR3 is 13 residues. V shed 0 bases and J shed 8 bases, with 8 bases lying between them. The CDR3 reads CASSLGNEEKLFF. CDR3 nucleotides: TGCGCCAGCAGCTTGGGAAACGAAGAAAAACTGTTTTTT.

The chain is built from TRBV5-1 and TRBJ2-1; 8 bases match TRBD1. CDR1 is SGHRS, CDR2 YFSETQ, per germline. After removal of 4 bases from V and 9 bases from J, the junction contained 6 bases not matched to a gene. The CDR3 sequence is 13 residues long. The CDR3 sequence is CASSKGQGFEQFF. The CDR3 nucleotides are TGCGCCAGCAGCAAAGGACAGGGCTTTGAGCAGTTCTTC. Supplemented by reference TRBV5-1 and TRBJ2-1, the full variable domain reads KAGVTQTPRYLIKTRGQQVTLSCSPISGHRSVSWYQQTPGQGLQFLFEYFSETQRNKGNFPGRFSGRQFSNSRSEMNVSTLELGDSALYLCASSKGQGFEQFFGPGTRLTVL.

V and J are TRBV5-5 and TRBJ1-2, with 9 nucleotides matching TRBD1. The trim removed 4 bases at V and 5 bases at J, leaving 6 bases unmatched. The CDR3 loop spans 14 amino acids. Germline V gene sequence: CDR1 SGHKS, CDR2 YYEKEE (reference sequence). DNA of the CDR3: TGTGCCAGCAGCCTCCGGGACAGGGATTATGGCTACACCTTC. This encodes CASSLRDRDYGYTF.

The CDR3 is CASLIGPGELFF. CDR3 bases: TGTGCCAGCTTAATCGGGCCCGGGGAGCTGTTTTTT. The rearrangement uses TRBV12-3 or TRBV12-4 and TRBJ2-2; D not resolved. V gave up 8 bases and J gave up 6 bases, with 10 bases separating them. The CDR3 contains 12 residues.

The chain links TRBV29-1 to TRBJ1-2, with D unclear. The germline CDR1 and CDR2 sequences are SQVTM and ANQGSEA. CDR3 length: 13 residues. The V end was cut by 3 bases, the J end by 0 bases, with 8 bases between. CDR3 coding DNA: TGCAGCGTTGATGGAGTTTCTAACTATGGCTACACCTTC. Translating gives CSVDGVSNYGYTF.

The chain recombines TRBV20-1 with TRBJ2-7; D is unclear. This CDR3 has 12 amino acids. Germline V gives CDR1 DFQATT, CDR2 SNEGSKA (reference sequence). V lost 4 bases and J lost 2, with 9 bases in between. The CDR3 reads CSATGPTYEQYF. The DNA of the CDR3 is TGCAGTGCTACCGGGCCGACCTACGAGCAGTACTTC.

The V gene is TRBV4-1, the J gene TRBJ2-7, with D possibly being TRBD1 (5 bases). This CDR3 has 15 amino acids. The germline gives CDR1 MGHRA, CDR2 YSYEKL. V was shortened by 1 base and J by 0 bases, with 10 bases between the two germline ends. CDR3 sequence: CASSQAQASSYEQYF. The CDR3 DNA follows: TGCGCCAGCAGCCAAGCACAGGCCAGCTCCTACGAGCAGTACTTC.

The chain carries TRBV28 and TRBJ1-2, with a weak D call TRBD1 (5 bases). This CDR3 has 15 residues. Germline V gene sequence: CDR1 MDHEN, CDR2 SYDVKM. Deletions cut 5 bases from V and 0 bases from J, with 13 bases between. CDR3 protein: CASSTGDATNYGYTF. The CDR3 region has the DNA TGTGCCAGCAGTACGGGGGACGCCACTAACTATGGCTACACCTTC.

The V gene is TRBV6-2 or TRBV6-3, the J gene TRBJ1-2, with 10 bases identical to TRBD1. V lost 6 bases and J lost 7; bases outside the gene matches: 2. The CDR3 is made up of 12 amino acids. Germline CDR1 is MNHEY and CDR2 is SVGEGT. In nucleotides, the CDR3 is TGTGCCAGCAGGACAGGGGGCGGTGGCTACACCTTC. This gives the protein CASRTGGGGYTF.

This chain connects TRBV7-2 to TRBJ2-3; 8 bases map to TRBD1. The CDR3 contains 14 residues. From germline, CDR1 is SGHTA and CDR2 FQGNSA. J lost 14 bases, V lost 1 base, and 11 bases had no gene match. This CDR3 is CASSLGTGGGYAYF. The DNA of the CDR3 is TGTGCCAGCAGCTTAGGAACAGGGGGAGGATACGCGTATTTT.

V and J are TRBV6-5 and TRBJ2-1; D may be TRBD2 (6 bases). The CDR3 consists of 14 residues. The germline gives CDR1 MNHEY, CDR2 SVGAGI. Trimming shortened V by 7 bases and J by 6 bases, and 16 bases separated the two germline ends. CDR3 in DNA: TGTGCCAGCAATCCACCACTGGAGGGCAATGAGCAGTTCTTC. Its translation is CASNPPLEGNEQFF.

The V gene is TRBV7-9, the J gene TRBJ2-3; 10 bases fit TRBD2. Trimming took 2 bases from V and 0 from J; bases not matched to a gene: 5. Germline CDR1 SEHNR, CDR2 FQNEAQ (reference sequence). The length of the CDR3 is 17 residues. The CDR3 DNA reads TGTGCCAGCAGCTTACCCTCACTAGCGGGGAGCACAGATACGCAGTATTTT. Encoded protein: CASSLPSLAGSTDTQYF.

This clonotype was recorded many times. The chain joins TRBV27 to TRBJ2-5, with D tentatively TRBD2 (6 bases). CDR1 is MNHEY, CDR2 SMNVEV, per germline (reference sequence). Trimming took off 6 bases at V and 1 base at J, with 21 bases between the two ends. This CDR3 is built from 17 residues. Written as DNA, the CDR3 is TGTGCCAGCAGCGCCTCCGGGGGTGCCCTTATCCAAGAGACCCAGTACTTC. Translated: CASSASGGALIQETQYF.

The table lists this clonotype with a few counts. V and J are TRBV29-1 and TRBJ2-6; TRBD1 might be the D (6 bases). There are 14 residues in the CDR3. Germline V lookup: CDR1 SQVTM, CDR2 ANQGSEA. Trimming pared 6 bases from V and 4 bases from J, leaving 13 bases between. The CDR3 loop is CSVLQGPGANVLTF. The CDR3 region has the DNA TGCAGCGTATTACAGGGCCCCGGGGCCAACGTCCTGACTTTC.

V gene TRBV7-2 combines with J gene TRBJ2-1, with 8 bases aligning to TRBD2. The CDR3 totals 15 residues. V dropped 5 bases and J dropped 7; count of bases not matched to a gene: 10. CDR1 is SGHTA and CDR2 is FQGNSA in the germline V gene. CDR3 loop: CASSTRGGGWNEQFF. The CDR3 DNA follows: TGTGCCAGCAGCACCCGGGGGGGAGGGTGGAATGAGCAGTTCTTC.

This chain joins TRBV29-1 and TRBJ2-2, with TRBD2 as a possible D gene (7 bases). Germline V gene data show CDR1 as SQVTM and CDR2 as ANQGSEA. The CDR3 contains 14 residues. V was clipped by 4 bases and J by 5 bases, with 14 bases between them. CDR3 in amino acids: CSVAQGGGTGELFF. The CDR3 bases are TGCAGCGTTGCTCAGGGAGGGGGAACCGGGGAGCTGTTTTTT.

This clonotype was seen only a few times. The V gene is TRBV4-1, the J gene TRBJ2-5, with D possibly TRBD1 on 6 matching bases. The V gene lost 1 base and the J gene lost 4 bases, with 13 bases spanning the gap. CDR3 length: 15 residues. Germline lookup yields CDR1 MGHRA and CDR2 YSYEKL. CDR3 region: CASSQGSQGRETQYF. The CDR3 DNA sequence: TGCGCCAGCAGCCAAGGGTCACAGGGTAGAGAGACCCAGTACTTC.

This clonotype was seen at least ten times. The chain uses TRBV20-1 and TRBJ2-4, with D possibly being TRBD1 (6 bases). Trimming removed 7 bases from V and 2 bases from J, with 12 bases in between. There are 13 residues in the CDR3. Germline-derived CDR1 and CDR2 are DFQATT and SNEGSKA (reference sequence). The CDR3 coding sequence is TGCAGTGTTAGGGGACATACCAAAAACATTCAGTACTTC. Amino acid sequence: CSVRGHTKNIQYF.

This clonotype was counted at least ten times. The chain links TRBV29-1 to TRBJ1-2, with 10 nucleotides matching TRBD1. V trimming: 4 bases; J trimming: 4 bases; junction bases outside the gene matches: 6. The CDR3 is 14 amino acids. The V gene's germline CDR1 is SQVTM and CDR2 ANQGSEA. CDR3 amino acids: CSVAQGQGFYGYTF. The CDR3, as DNA: TGCAGCGTTGCCCAGGGACAGGGGTTCTATGGCTACACCTTC.